This T cell receptor beta chain was found in a study of T cell repertoires in cytomegalovirus infection. Study summary: Public TCR beta signature analysis indicated the presence of both CMV infection and matching HLA type. Study-wide findings and caveats: The ex vivo response was dominated by HLA-C-restricted CMV-specific TCR beta clonotypes. Using cumulative public TCR beta family frequency, the authors identified those who carried CMV together with the relevant HLA.

Notes on this clonotype: The antigen remains undetermined.

The CDR3 covers 16 residues. The V segment lost 7 bases and the J segment 0 bases; nucleotides outside the gene matches: 8. CDR1 LNHDA and CDR2 SQIVND come from the germline V gene (reference sequence). MiXCR, run by TCRdb on the reads, gives a single entry per CDR3 protein. The data hold around 300,000 distinct CDR3 sequences, with 20% to 25% observed a single time. This chain joins TRBV19 and TRBJ1-5, with TRBD1 matching over 8 bases. This clonotype originated in a human donor in good health (CMV status not recorded). Some clones in this sample may be carry-over from other donors' samples. The specimen comprised cultured PBMCs, sampled from culture after CMV antigen stimulation. The CDR3 DNA follows: TGTGCCAGTACCCCGACAGGGGTTAATAGCAATCAGCCCCAGCATTTT. Protein sequence: CASTPTGVNSNQPQHF. Full variable domain (remainder filled in from reference TRBV19 and TRBJ1-5): DGGITQSPKYLFRKEGQNVTLSCEQNLNHDAMYWYRQDPGQGLRLIYYSQIVNDFQKGDIAEGYSVSREKKESFPLTVTSAQKNPTAFYLCASTPTGVNSNQPQHFGDGTRLSIL.